The rows below give T cell receptor beta chains drawn from one sample of a study of cytomegalovirus exposure and HLA in healthy donors. Measured with immunoSEQ multiplex PCR; TCRdb has only the in-frame clones, and not every one. The data hold fewer than 100,000 clones, with 60% to 85% observed a single time. Source material: PBMCs. The origin of the receptors is a man aged 55-75 years in good health and CMV-seropositive. The CDR3 runs from the conserved cysteine through the conserved F or W. D genes are given only for firm matches. The size entry is marked missing in some rows and otherwise reads once, few, many or a size class.

NA,TRBJ1-6,13,TRBV10-3,NA,TGTGCCATCAGTCCAGAGACAGACTCACCCCTCCACTTT,CAISPETDSPLHF
NA,TRBJ2-7,14,TRBV5-1,TRBD1,TGCGCCAGCAGCTCGGACAGGGGAATTTACGAGCAGTACTTC,CASSSDRGIYEQYF
NA,TRBJ2-7,13,TRBV11-2,NA,TGTGCCAGCAGCTTAAGGGACTCCCCCATGCAGTACTTC,CASSLRDSPMQYF
NA,TRBJ1-2,14,TRBV19,NA,TGTGCCAGTAGTATTCAGGAGGCGGGCTATGGCTACACCTTC,CASSIQEAGYGYTF
few,TRBJ1-5,15,TRBV5-6,TRBD1,TGTGCCAGCAGCTTGGGGACAGGGAGGGGTCAGCCCCAGCATTTT,CASSLGTGRGQPQHF
NA,TRBJ1-1,11,TRBV12-5,NA,TGTGCTAGTGGTTTCGGGGGAGATGCTTTCTTT,CASGFGGDAFF
NA,TRBJ1-1,16,TRBV11-2,NA,TGTGCCAGCAGCTTAGGCCCGGGGTTGGGGTACACTGAAGCTTTCTTT,CASSLGPGLGYTEAFF
once,TRBJ2-3,18,TRBV6-1,TRBD2,TGTGCCAGCAGTGAAGCTTTGGGACTAGCGGGGGCTGTCCATACGCAGTATTTT,CASSEALGLAGAVHTQYF
NA,TRBJ1-2,13,TRBV6-1,NA,TGTGCCACCGAACAGCCCGAAGGATATGGCTACACCTTC,CATEQPEGYGYTF
NA,TRBJ2-5,19,TRBV7-9,NA,TGTGCCAGCAGTCTCCGATTGGAGGGGAGTCGGGGACAGCAAGAGACCCAGTACTTC,CASSLRLEGSRGQQETQYF